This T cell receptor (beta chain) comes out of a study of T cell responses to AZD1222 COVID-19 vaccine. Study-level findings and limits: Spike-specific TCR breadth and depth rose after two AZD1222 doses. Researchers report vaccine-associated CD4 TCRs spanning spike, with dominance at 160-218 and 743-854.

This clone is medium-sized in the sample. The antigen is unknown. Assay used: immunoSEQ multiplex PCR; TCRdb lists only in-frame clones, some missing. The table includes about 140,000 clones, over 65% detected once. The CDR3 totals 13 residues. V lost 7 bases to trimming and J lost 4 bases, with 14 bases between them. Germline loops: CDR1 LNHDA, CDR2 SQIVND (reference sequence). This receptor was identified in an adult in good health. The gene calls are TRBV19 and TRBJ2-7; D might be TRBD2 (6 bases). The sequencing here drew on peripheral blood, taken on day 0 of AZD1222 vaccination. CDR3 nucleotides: TGTGCCAGTACCCCGGAGGGTCAGTACGAGCAGTACTTC. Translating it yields CASTPEGQYEQYF.